The 15 T cell receptor beta chains in this list originate from one sample, sequenced in a study of cytomegalovirus exposure and HLA in healthy donors. The PCR used 60 Vbeta and 13 Jbeta primers. TCRdb keeps only in-frame clones here, not all; method: immunoSEQ multiplex PCR. The sample table includes 49,000 or so clones. Material: PBMCs. The receptor set was obtained from a man aged 40-55 years in good health and CMV-seropositive.

The chain is built from TRBV7-3 and TRBJ1-1; 7 nucleotides align to TRBD1. V lost 5 bases to trimming and J lost 1 base; unmatched junction nucleotides: 10. The CDR3 totals 16 residues. CDR1 is SGHTA and CDR2 is FQGTGA in the germline V gene. CDR3 bases: TGTGCCAGCAGCCCCCTGGGGACAGAGGCGAACACTGAAGCTTTCTTT. Encoded protein: CASSPLGTEANTEAFF.

This chain connects TRBV5-6 to TRBJ2-1; 7 nucleotides match TRBD2. The CDR3 covers 17 residues. Trimming cost V 2 bases and J 3 bases; bases outside gene matches: 11. Per germline, CDR1 SGHDT and CDR2 YYEEEE. The CDR3 loop reads CASSLSYGLVGYNEQFF. DNA of the CDR3: TGTGCCAGCAGCTTATCCTACGGACTAGTAGGCTACAATGAGCAGTTCTTC.

The genes are TRBV7-2 and TRBJ1-2; 7 positions match TRBD1. Germline V gene sequence: CDR1 SGHTA, CDR2 FQGNSA. The CDR3 has 12 residues. V was pared by 5 bases and J by 7 bases, with 4 bases of the junction left unmatched. The CDR3 sequence is CASSLQGGGYTF. The DNA for the CDR3 is TGTGCCAGCAGCCTTCAGGGGGGTGGCTACACCTTC.

The chain has TRBV19 and TRBJ2-1; 10 bases are a match to TRBD2. This CDR3 spans 16 amino acids. Germline V gene sequence: CDR1 LNHDA, CDR2 SQIVND (reference sequence). V dropped 6 bases and J dropped 9; count of bases not matched to a gene: 14. CDR3 residues: CASRKSGRGPYGEQFF. CDR3 bases: TGTGCCAGTAGAAAGAGCGGGAGGGGTCCGTACGGTGAGCAGTTCTTC. The full variable domain, completed using reference TRBV19 and TRBJ2-1, is DGGITQSPKYLFRKEGQNVTLSCEQNLNHDAMYWYRQDPGQGLRLIYYSQIVNDFQKGDIAEGYSVSREKKESFPLTVTSAQKNPTAFYLCASRKSGRGPYGEQFFGPGTRLTVL.

The chain has TRBV5-5 and TRBJ2-7; TRBD2 matches 11 bases. Unmatched junction bases numbered 8, after V lost 4 bases and J lost 5 bases. Germline assignment: CDR1 SGHKS and CDR2 YYEKEE (reference sequence). This CDR3 region has 15 residues. The CDR3 nucleotides read TGTGCCAGCAGCATATTAGCGGGAGGGCTAAACGAGCAGTACTTC. The encoded protein is CASSILAGGLNEQYF.

The V gene is TRBV7-9, the J gene TRBJ2-2; possibly TRBD1 for D (5 bases). The CDR3 sequence is 15 residues long. Germline V CDR1 and CDR2: SEHNR, FQNEAQ (reference sequence). The V gene lost 4 bases and the J gene lost 2 bases, with 11 bases spanning the gap. The CDR3 nucleotides are TGTGCCAGCAGCTCCCCGACAGCCAACACCGGGGAGCTGTTTTTT. As protein: CASSSPTANTGELFF.

The chain is built from TRBV2 and TRBJ2-7, with D possibly TRBD2 on 5 matching bases. In germline, CDR1 is SNHLY, CDR2 FYNNEI. The germline V and J ends were trimmed by 3 bases and 1 base, with 10 bases remaining between them. The CDR3 loop spans 14 amino acids. This chain's CDR3 is CASSEPRRSYEQYF. The DNA for the CDR3 is TGTGCCAGCAGTGAGCCCCGGAGGTCCTACGAGCAGTACTTC.

The chain employs TRBV10-1 and TRBJ2-5; tentative D call: TRBD2 (6 bases). The J call may not be correct, given that the DNA end is closer to TRBJ2-7. In germline, CDR1 is WNHNN, CDR2 SYGVQD (reference sequence). The CDR3 is made up of 15 amino acids. The CDR3 loop is CASRLGTAGSYEQYF. The CDR3 nucleotides read TGCGCCAGCCGCCTCGGGACTGCTGGCTCCTACGAGCAGTACTTC.

The J gene is TRBJ2-5, the V gene TRBV7-6; 7 nucleotides match TRBD2. The V gene end was trimmed by 7 bases and the J gene end by 0 bases; junction bases not matched to a gene: 5. The CDR3 consists of 14 residues. The germline V gene encodes CDR1 SGHVS and CDR2 FNYEAQ. Here the CDR3 DNA reads TGTGCCAGCACCCAAGCGGGGTACCAAGAGACCCAGTACTTC. Its protein is CASTQAGYQETQYF.

The chain joins TRBV5-1 to TRBJ2-1, with a possible D match to TRBD2 (7 bases). V was trimmed by 3 bases and J by 8 bases, leaving 21 bases between them. CDR1 is SGHRS, CDR2 YFSETQ, per germline. The CDR3 covers 16 residues. As DNA, the CDR3 is TGCGCCAGCAGCTCCCAGGGGCGGGGGCCAAAGGATGAGCAGTTCTTC. This codes for CASSSQGRGPKDEQFF.

The chain couples TRBV2 to TRBJ1-5, with 7 bases matching TRBD1. V lost 3 bases to trimming and J lost 7 bases; unmatched junction nucleotides: 6. This CDR3 contains 14 residues. Germline lookup yields CDR1 SNHLY and CDR2 FYNNEI. In nucleotides, the CDR3 is TGTGCCAGCAGTGACCCCAGGGGGGACCAGCCCCAGCATTTT. It translates to CASSDPRGDQPQHF.

The chain employs TRBV7-9 and TRBJ2-1; 9 positions match TRBD2. Germline CDR1 reads SEHNR; CDR2 reads FQNEAQ (reference sequence). The length of the CDR3 is 15 residues. Trimming at V came to 7 bases and at J to 7 bases, leaving 11 bases not matched to a gene. The CDR3, as DNA: TGTGCCAGCAACCCCGGACTAGCGAGAAATAATGAGCAGTTCTTC. Encoded protein: CASNPGLARNNEQFF.

The rearrangement uses TRBV5-1 and TRBJ2-3, with a possible D match to TRBD2 (5 bases). Trimming removed 4 bases from V and 4 bases from J, with 19 bases in between. CDR3 length equals 16 residues. Per the germline V gene, CDR1 is SGHRS and CDR2 is YFSETQ. The CDR3 DNA reads as TGCGCCAGCAGCCGCCTACTAGGTTCCCTCCCAGATACGCAGTATTTT. This gives the protein CASSRLLGSLPDTQYF.

The chain recombines TRBV19 with TRBJ1-5, with a weak D call TRBD1 (5 bases). Germline lookup yields CDR1 LNHDA and CDR2 SQIVND (reference sequence). Trimming removed 4 bases from V and 0 bases from J, with 7 bases in between. CDR3 length equals 14 residues. CDR3 DNA sequence: TGTGCCAGTAGTAATACAGGTAGCAATCAGCCCCAGCATTTT. It translates to CASSNTGSNQPQHF.

V gene TRBV6-5 combines with J gene TRBJ2-1; D call uncertain. The CDR3 length is 13 residues. CDR1 and CDR2 from the germline V gene are MNHEY and SVGAGI. V was pared by 2 bases and J by 4 bases, with 6 bases between. CDR3 amino acids: CASSYDKYNEQFF. DNA of the CDR3: TGTGCCAGCAGTTACGACAAGTACAATGAGCAGTTCTTC.